This T cell receptor (beta chain) appears in the sequencing data of a study of blood T cell repertoires in COVID-19. CDR1 is LNHNV, CDR2 YYDKDF, per germline (reference sequence). Deletions cut 6 bases from V and 4 bases from J, with 16 bases between. The CDR3 spans 15 residues. Clones were sequenced by immunoSEQ multiplex PCR, and TCRdb holds only the in-frame ones, with some missing. The sample comprises 100,000 to 150,000 clones, around 89% of which are singletons, and approximately 4.5% rests with the top ten. The clonotype was recovered from a man in his fifties or sixties with COVID-19, enrolled during active disease. The gene calls are TRBV15 and TRBJ2-1, with a tentative D call TRBD1 (5 bases). What was sequenced was peripheral blood. This CDR3 reads CATRPLGLGYNEQFF. The CDR3 DNA sequence: TGTGCCACCAGGCCCCTGGGGCTAGGGTACAATGAGCAGTTCTTC.